The sequence of this T cell receptor (beta chain) was determined in a study of blood T cell repertoires in COVID-19. For the study at large: PBMCs, B-cell-depleted T cells, or T cells provided the cDNA or gDNA that made up the material.

Seattle patient enrollment occurred during active infection, with longitudinal follow-up thereafter. The protocol was immunoSEQ multiplex PCR, while the TCRdb copy is restricted to in-frame clones and leaves out a portion. The sample consists of about 160,000 clones, roughly 80% of them appearing once. This clone was recorded only once. From germline, CDR1 is LNHDA and CDR2 SQIVND (reference sequence). The CDR3 has 14 residues. V was clipped by 9 bases and J by 8 bases; unmatched bases: 12. This clonotype was obtained from a woman in her thirties or forties with COVID-19, enrolled during active disease. The sequencing sample was made of peripheral blood. The chain is built from TRBV19 and TRBJ1-2, with 10 bases lining up with TRBD1. The CDR3 region is CASTPGTGALGYTF. The CDR3 DNA reads as TGTGCCAGCACCCCCGGGACAGGGGCCCTAGGCTACACCTTC.